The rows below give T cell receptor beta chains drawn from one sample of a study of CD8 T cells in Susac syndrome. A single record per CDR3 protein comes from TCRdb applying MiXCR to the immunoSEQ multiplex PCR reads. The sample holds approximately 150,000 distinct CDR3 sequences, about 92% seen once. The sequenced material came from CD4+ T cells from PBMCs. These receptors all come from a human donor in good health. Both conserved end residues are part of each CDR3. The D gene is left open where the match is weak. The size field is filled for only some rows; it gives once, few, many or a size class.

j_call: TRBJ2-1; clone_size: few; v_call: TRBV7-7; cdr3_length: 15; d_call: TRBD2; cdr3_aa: CASSPGTITYNEQFF; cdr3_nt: TGTGCCAGCAGCCCCGGGACTATAACTTACAATGAGCAGTTCTTC
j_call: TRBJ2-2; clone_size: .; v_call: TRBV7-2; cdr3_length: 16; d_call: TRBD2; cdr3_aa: CASSSTSGVLTGELFF; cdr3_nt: TGTGCCAGCAGCTCGACTAGCGGGGTCCTCACCGGGGAGCTGTTTTTT
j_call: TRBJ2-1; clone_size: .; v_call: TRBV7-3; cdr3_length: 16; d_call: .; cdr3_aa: CASSFTRGSSYNEQFF; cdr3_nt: TGTGCCAGCAGCTTCACCCGGGGTAGCTCCTACAATGAGCAGTTCTTC
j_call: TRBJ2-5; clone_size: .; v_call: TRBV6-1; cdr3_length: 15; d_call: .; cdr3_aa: CASRRKGGKEETQYF; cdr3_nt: TGTGCCAGCAGGCGAAAGGGGGGGAAAGAAGAGACCCAGTACTTC
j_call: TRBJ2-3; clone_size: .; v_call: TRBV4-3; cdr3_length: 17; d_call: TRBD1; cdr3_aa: CASSQDVSRGTGDTQYF; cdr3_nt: TGCGCCAGCAGCCAAGACGTTTCTCGGGGGACAGGGGATACGCAGTATTTT
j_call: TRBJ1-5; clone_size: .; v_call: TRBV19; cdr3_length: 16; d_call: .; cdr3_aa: CASSETVGHSYQPQHF; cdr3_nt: TGTGCCAGTAGCGAAACAGTAGGGCATTCGTACCAGCCCCAGCATTTT
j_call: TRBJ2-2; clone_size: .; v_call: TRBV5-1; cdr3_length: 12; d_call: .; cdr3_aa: CASRVTAGELFF; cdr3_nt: TGCGCCAGCAGGGTGACCGCCGGGGAGCTGTTTTTT
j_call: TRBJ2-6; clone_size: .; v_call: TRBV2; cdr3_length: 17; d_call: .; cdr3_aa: CASSEASGDSGANVLTF; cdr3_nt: TGTGCCAGCAGTGAAGCATCGGGGGACTCTGGGGCCAACGTCCTGACTTTC
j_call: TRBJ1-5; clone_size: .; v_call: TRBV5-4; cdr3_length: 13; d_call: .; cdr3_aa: CATSRGGEQPQHF; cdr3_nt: TGTGCCACCAGCCGGGGGGGAGAACAGCCCCAGCATTTT
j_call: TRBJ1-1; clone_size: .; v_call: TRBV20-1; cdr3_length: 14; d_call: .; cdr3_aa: CSAFRDTPEHYAFF; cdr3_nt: TGCAGTGCTTTCCGGGACACCCCGGAACATTATGCTTTCTTT
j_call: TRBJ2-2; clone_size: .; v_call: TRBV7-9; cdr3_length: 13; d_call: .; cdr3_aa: CASSPVGGGELFF; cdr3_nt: TGTGCCAGCAGTCCCGTCGGCGGCGGGGAGCTGTTTTTT